What follows are 30 T cell receptor beta chains derived from one specimen sequenced in a study of immune evolution from preneoplasia to lung adenocarcinoma. Only in-frame clones appear in the TCRdb table, and some are missing; sequencing was by immunoSEQ multiplex PCR. In the table there are 14,000 or so clones, 85% to 90% of which are singletons. Sequencing was performed on FFPE lung adenocarcinoma in situ tissue. The receptors come from a donor aged 70 or over with lung adenocarcinoma.

The chain joins TRBV2 to TRBJ2-2, with a tentative D call TRBD2 (6 bases). From germline, CDR1 is SNHLY and CDR2 FYNNEI. V lost 3 bases, J lost 3 bases, and 11 bases lay in between. The CDR3 has 15 amino acids. CDR3 nucleotides: TGTGCCAGCAGTGATTTTGGGACTTACACCGGGGAGCTGTTTTTT. Translation gives CASSDFGTYTGELFF. The whole variable domain, filled in from reference TRBV2 and TRBJ2-2, reads EPEVTQTPSHQVTQMGQEVILRCVPISNHLYFYWYRQILGQKVEFLVSFYNNEISEKSEIFDDQFSVERPDGSNFTLKIRSTKLEDSAMYFCASSDFGTYTGELFFGEGSRLTVL.

This sequence joins TRBV18 and TRBJ2-2; D perhaps matches TRBD2 (6 bases). This CDR3 comprises 15 residues. Germline V gives CDR1 KGHSH, CDR2 LQKENI. With 3 bases removed from V and 7 bases from J, the gap between germline ends came to 15 bases. CDR3 residues: CASSPPGDRNGELFF. CDR3 nucleotides: TGTGCCAGCTCACCGCCGGGGGATCGCAACGGGGAGCTGTTTTTT.

The chain has TRBV2 and TRBJ1-1; D perhaps matches TRBD1 (5 bases). This CDR3 contains 14 residues. The germline CDR1 and CDR2 sequences are SNHLY and FYNNEI. V gave up 4 bases and J gave up 4 bases, with 13 bases separating them. Written as DNA, the CDR3 is TGTGCCAGCAGTGTGGGAGGGGTCGCCACTGAAGCTTTCTTT. Translated: CASSVGGVATEAFF.

The gene calls are TRBV27 and TRBJ2-1, with 7 nucleotides matching TRBD2. This CDR3 has 16 amino acids. The V segment lost 4 bases and the J segment 8 bases; nucleotides outside the gene matches: 14. The V gene's germline CDR1 is MNHEY and CDR2 SMNVEV (reference sequence). The CDR3 reads CASSSSRAGRLDEQFF. The CDR3 coding sequence is TGTGCCAGCAGTTCCTCTAGAGCGGGAAGGTTGGATGAGCAGTTCTTC.

DNA of the CDR3: TGTGCCAGCACCATGATACAGGGGGGTCGGCAGTACTTC. This codes for CASTMIQGGRQYF. This chain uses TRBV5-6 with TRBJ2-7; 8 bases agree with TRBD1. Trimming cost V 6 bases and J 9 bases; bases outside gene matches: 11. The germline V gene encodes CDR1 SGHDT and CDR2 YYEEEE. The CDR3 has 13 amino acids.

This clone was seen a handful of times. The chain is built from TRBV5-1 and TRBJ2-4; D is possibly TRBD2 (5 bases). Germline V gene lookup returns CDR1 SGHRS and CDR2 YFSETQ. The CDR3 extends over 13 amino acids. With 0 bases removed from V and 7 bases from J, the gap between germline ends came to 8 bases. The CDR3 DNA reads as TGCGCCAGCAGCTTGGGGGAGCCCAACATTCAGTACTTC. The encoded protein is CASSLGEPNIQYF.

The CDR3 reads CASSRQLAPGNEQFF. The CDR3 region has the DNA TGTGCCAGCAGTCGGCAACTAGCCCCGGGGAATGAGCAGTTCTTC. This chain links TRBV2 with TRBJ2-1; perhaps TRBD2 as D (6 bases). This CDR3 contains 15 residues. The germline V gene encodes CDR1 SNHLY and CDR2 FYNNEI. V lost 5 bases to trimming and J lost 7 bases, with 18 bases between them.

This clone was counted a few times. V is TRBV5-6 and J is TRBJ2-1; 10 bases agree with TRBD2. V lost 1 base and J lost 8; bases outside the gene matches: 9. The CDR3 covers 16 residues. Germline CDR1 reads SGHDT; CDR2 reads YYEEEE. The CDR3 DNA reads TGTGCCAGCAGCTTGACTAGCGGGACCGCTGTGGATGAGCAGTTCTTC. Protein product: CASSLTSGTAVDEQFF.

In its sample, this clone was seen once. The V and J genes are TRBV4-2 and TRBJ2-1, with TRBD2 as a possible D gene (5 bases). Trimming took 4 bases from V and 3 from J, leaving 13 bases between them. Germline assignment: CDR1 LGHNA and CDR2 YNFKEQ. The CDR3 totals 15 residues. The CDR3 here is CASSPQIANYNEQFF. The DNA of the CDR3 is TGTGCCAGCAGCCCCCAGATAGCGAACTACAATGAGCAGTTCTTC.

This chain joins TRBV15 and TRBJ2-5; 8 positions match TRBD1. The CDR3 contains 15 residues. Trimming cost V 1 base and J 8 bases; bases outside gene matches: 9. The germline gives CDR1 LNHNV, CDR2 YYDKDF (reference sequence). The CDR3 nucleotides are TGTGCCACCAGCAGAGGTGACAGGGGCGAAGTAACCCAGTACTTC. Its protein is CATSRGDRGEVTQYF.

The chain links TRBV5-1 to TRBJ2-5, with D unclear. V dropped 2 bases and J dropped 0 bases, with 8 bases sitting between them. Germline V gene data show CDR1 as SGHRS and CDR2 as YFSETQ. CDR3 length: 14 amino acids. CDR3: CASSLFRYQETQYF. Written as DNA, the CDR3 is TGCGCCAGCAGCTTATTCAGGTACCAAGAGACCCAGTACTTC.

The gene calls are TRBV6-5 and TRBJ2-5, with no clear D. CDR1 is MNHEY and CDR2 is SVGAGI in the germline V gene. V lost 7 bases, J lost 0 bases, and 12 bases lay in between. There are 14 residues in the CDR3. CDR3 protein: CASISGQYQETQYF. The CDR3 coding sequence is TGTGCCAGCATCTCCGGGCAGTACCAAGAGACCCAGTACTTC.

On this clone: Other DNA sequences within the sample encode an identical CDR3. The rearrangement links TRBV9 to TRBJ2-1; 11 bases align to TRBD2. The CDR3 is 16 amino acids. After removal of 5 bases from V and 3 bases from J, the junction contained 7 bases not matched to a gene. CDR1 is SGDLS and CDR2 is YYNGEE in the germline V gene. CDR3 protein: CASSGGLAAYYNEQFF. The CDR3 nucleotides are TGTGCCAGCAGTGGGGGACTAGCGGCCTACTACAATGAGCAGTTCTTC.

The J gene is TRBJ1-6, the V gene TRBV11-3; no firm D call. V lost 5 bases to trimming and J lost 6 bases, with 20 bases between them. Germline assignment: CDR1 SGHNT and CDR2 YENEEA. The length of the CDR3 is 17 residues. The CDR3 loop reads CASSPRGLSLSNSPLHF. The DNA for the CDR3 is TGTGCCAGCAGCCCCCGCGGACTGTCGCTGAGTAATTCACCCCTCCACTTT. The whole variable domain, filled in from reference TRBV11-3 and TRBJ1-6, reads EAGVVQSPRYKIIEKKQPVAFWCNPISGHNTLYWYLQNLGQGPELLIRYENEEAVDDSQLPKDRFSAERLKGVDSTLKIQPAELGDSAVYLCASSPRGLSLSNSPLHFGNGTRLTVT.

In its sample, this clone was seen once. This sequence joins TRBV11-2 and TRBJ1-1; the D gene is possibly TRBD1 (5 bases). Germline CDR1 is SGHAT and CDR2 is FQNNGV. This CDR3 has 17 amino acids. Trimming pared 1 base from V and 8 bases from J, leaving 23 bases between. The DNA of the CDR3 is TGTGCCAGCAGCTTAGTACGGTTCGGTTGGGGGGGGACGGAAGCTTTCTTT. Translating it yields CASSLVRFGWGGTEAFF.

The CDR3 reads CASSSPTNEKLFF. The CDR3 DNA reads as TGTGCCAGCAGCTCACCAACTAATGAAAAACTGTTTTTT. This chain uses TRBV5-4 with TRBJ1-4; unclear D gene. Germline-derived CDR1 and CDR2 are SGHNT and YYREEE (reference sequence). The V end lost 3 bases, the J end lost 0 bases, and 3 bases lay between the germline ends. The CDR3 runs 13 residues. Combining the CDR3 with reference TRBV5-4 and TRBJ1-4 gives the whole variable domain ETGVTQSPTHLIKTRGQQVTLRCSSQSGHNTVSWYQQALGQGPQFIFQYYREEENGRGNFPPRFSGLQFPNYSSELNVNALELDDSALYLCASSSPTNEKLFFGSGTQLSVL.

The chain joins TRBV6-1 to TRBJ2-7, with TRBD1 as a possible D gene (5 bases). The germline V gene encodes CDR1 MNHNS and CDR2 SASEGT. Deletions cut 8 bases from V and 2 bases from J, with 13 bases between. This CDR3 contains 13 residues. CDR3 in amino acids: CASYQGGTYEQYF. As DNA, the CDR3 is TGTGCCAGCTATCAGGGCGGCACCTACGAGCAGTACTTC.

The rearrangement joins TRBV9 to TRBJ2-2; D may be TRBD2 (7 bases). Deletions cut 0 bases from V and 5 bases from J, with 11 bases between. The CDR3 has 15 amino acids. CDR1 is SGDLS and CDR2 is YYNGEE in the germline V gene. The DNA for the CDR3 is TGTGCCAGCAGCGTAGCCAGGGGAGGGACCGGGGAGCTGTTTTTT. Protein sequence: CASSVARGGTGELFF.

The chain joins TRBV7-3 to TRBJ2-7, with D possibly TRBD1 on 5 matching bases. Germline CDR1 is SGHTA and CDR2 is FQGTGA. The CDR3 consists of 13 residues. Trimming removed 6 bases at V and 2 bases at J, with 11 bases between. Here the CDR3 reads CASSSRATYEQYF. DNA of the CDR3: TGTGCCAGCAGTTCCAGGGCTACCTACGAGCAGTACTTC.

The chain combines TRBV6-6 with TRBJ2-1; D remains ambiguous. This CDR3 comprises 11 residues. Germline assignment: CDR1 MNHNY and CDR2 SVGAGI (reference sequence). Trimming shortened V by 2 bases and J by 8 bases, and 4 bases separated the two germline ends. CDR3 nucleotides: TGTGCCAGCAGTTACGTCTATGAGCAGTTCTTC. Translated, it gives CASSYVYEQFF.

The chain employs TRBV29-1 and TRBJ2-1; 8 nucleotides agree with TRBD1. The germline gives CDR1 SQVTM, CDR2 ANQGSEA. This CDR3 has 13 amino acids. Trimming at V came to 4 bases and at J to 9 bases, leaving 8 bases not matched to a gene. The CDR3 spells CSVASRGQGEQFF. The CDR3 region has the DNA TGCAGCGTTGCGAGCAGGGGGCAAGGTGAGCAGTTCTTC.

In its sample, this clone was seen once. V is TRBV7-2 and J is TRBJ2-7; D remains unclear. V was cut by 5 bases and J by 0 bases, with 11 bases left in between. This CDR3 spans 14 amino acids. From germline, CDR1 is SGHTA and CDR2 FQGNSA. The CDR3 is CASSPQPSSYEQYF. In DNA form, the CDR3 reads TGTGCCAGCAGCCCTCAACCAAGCTCCTACGAGCAGTACTTC. The variable domain in full, completed from reference TRBV7-2 and TRBJ2-7, reads GAGVSQSPSNKVTEKGKDVELRCDPISGHTALYWYRQSLGQGLEFLIYFQGNSAPDKSGLPSDRFSAERTGGSVSTLTIQRTQQEDSAVYLCASSPQPSSYEQYFGPGTRLTVT.

The CDR3 sequence: CASSHNPGREQFF. The CDR3 bases are TGCGCCAGCAGCCATAATCCTGGACGTGAGCAGTTCTTC. The J gene is TRBJ2-1, the V gene TRBV4-3; D not resolved. CDR1 and CDR2 (germline): LGHNA, YSLEER. Trimming removed 3 bases at V and 9 bases at J, with 12 bases between. The CDR3 runs 13 residues.

J is TRBJ2-7 and V is TRBV15; TRBD1 or TRBD2 may be the D gene (6 bases each). Trimming pared 0 bases from V and 6 bases from J, leaving 15 bases between. This CDR3 comprises 15 residues. Germline V gives CDR1 LNHNV, CDR2 YYDKDF (reference sequence). In DNA, the CDR3 is TGTGCCACCAGCAGAGAGAATCGGGGGCAGGGCGAGCAGTACTTC. It specifies CATSRENRGQGEQYF. Filled out from reference TRBV15 and TRBJ2-7, the complete variable domain reads DAMVIQNPRYQVTQFGKPVTLSCSQTLNHNVMYWYQQKSSQAPKLLFHYYDKDFNNEADTPDNFQSRRPNTSFCFLDIRSPGLGDTAMYLCATSRENRGQGEQYFGPGTRLTVT.

This clone was counted a single time. The chain links TRBV6-6 to TRBJ1-2, with TRBD1 identical over 9 bases. The CDR3 is 16 residues long. CDR1 MNHNY and CDR2 SVGAGI come from the germline V gene (reference sequence). V trimming: 5 bases; J trimming: 7 bases; junction bases outside the gene matches: 14. The CDR3 is CASSIPPGQGFVGYTF. Written as DNA, the CDR3 is TGTGCCAGCAGTATTCCTCCGGGACAGGGATTTGTTGGCTACACCTTC.

The V and J genes are TRBV30 and TRBJ1-1; D gene unclear. Germline-derived CDR1 and CDR2 are GTSNPN and SVGIG (reference sequence). The V end lost 2 bases, the J end lost 4 bases, and 14 bases lay between the germline ends. CDR3 size: 14 residues. CDR3 protein: CAWSPKKGLTEAFF. The CDR3 bases are TGTGCCTGGAGTCCGAAAAAAGGTCTCACTGAAGCTTTCTTT.

The chain has TRBV28 and TRBJ2-7, with 10 nucleotides matching TRBD1. The CDR3 spans 15 residues. J was trimmed by 1 base and V by 6 bases; bases with no gene match: 6. CDR1 is MDHEN, CDR2 SYDVKM, per germline. Here the CDR3 reads CASSTRDRGSYEQYF. The DNA for the CDR3 is TGTGCCAGCAGCACCCGGGACAGGGGATCCTACGAGCAGTACTTC.

This chain joins TRBV25-1 and TRBJ1-2, with D perhaps TRBD1 (5 bases). The germline gives CDR1 MGHDK, CDR2 SYGVNS. Trimming shortened V by 3 bases and J by 3 bases, and 11 bases separated the two germline ends. This CDR3 is 14 amino acids long. Here the CDR3 reads CASSEGGDYYGYTF. CDR3 coding DNA: TGTGCCAGCAGTGAGGGAGGGGACTACTATGGCTACACCTTC.

The rearrangement uses TRBV6-1 and TRBJ2-1; D is possibly TRBD1 (5 bases). This CDR3 has 17 residues. Germline V gene sequence: CDR1 MNHNS, CDR2 SASEGT. V was trimmed by 4 bases and J by 6 bases, leaving 22 bases between them. The DNA for the CDR3 is TGTGCCAGCAGTGGTAAGGGGCGCCTCGCCGGCCTCAATGAGCAGTTCTTC. This sequence encodes CASSGKGRLAGLNEQFF.

The V call is TRBV5-4, the J call TRBJ1-1; no definite D call. The V and J ends lost 1 base and 1 base respectively, with 11 bases between them. The germline V gene has CDR1 SGHNT and CDR2 YYREEE (reference sequence). The CDR3 is made up of 15 amino acids. This chain's CDR3 is CASSLYSNPNTEAFF. CDR3 DNA: TGTGCCAGCAGCTTGTATTCAAACCCGAACACTGAAGCTTTCTTT. Full variable domain (outside the CDR3, taken from reference TRBV5-4 and TRBJ1-1): ETGVTQSPTHLIKTRGQQVTLRCSSQSGHNTVSWYQQALGQGPQFIFQYYREEENGRGNFPPRFSGLQFPNYSSELNVNALELDDSALYLCASSLYSNPNTEAFFGQGTRLTVV.